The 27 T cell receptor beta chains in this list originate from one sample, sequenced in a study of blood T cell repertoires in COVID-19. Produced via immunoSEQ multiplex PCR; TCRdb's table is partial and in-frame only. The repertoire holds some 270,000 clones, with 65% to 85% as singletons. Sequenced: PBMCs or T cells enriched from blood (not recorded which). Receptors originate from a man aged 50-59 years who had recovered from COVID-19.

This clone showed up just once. This CDR3 is CASSTQGSWQETQYF. The CDR3 bases are TGTGCCAGCAGCACCCAGGGGTCGTGGCAAGAGACCCAGTACTTC. The chain joins TRBV11-2 to TRBJ2-5, with D perhaps TRBD1 (6 bases). V was clipped by 5 bases and J by 2 bases, with 15 bases between them. Germline values: CDR1 SGHAT, CDR2 FQNNGV. The CDR3 extends over 15 amino acids.

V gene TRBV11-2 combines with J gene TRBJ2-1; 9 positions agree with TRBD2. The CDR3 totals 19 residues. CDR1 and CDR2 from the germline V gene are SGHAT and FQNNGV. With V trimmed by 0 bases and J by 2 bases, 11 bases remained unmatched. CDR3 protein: CASSLEGDSGGRAYNEQFF. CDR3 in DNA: TGTGCCAGCAGCTTAGAAGGGGACTCTGGCGGGAGGGCCTACAATGAGCAGTTCTTC.

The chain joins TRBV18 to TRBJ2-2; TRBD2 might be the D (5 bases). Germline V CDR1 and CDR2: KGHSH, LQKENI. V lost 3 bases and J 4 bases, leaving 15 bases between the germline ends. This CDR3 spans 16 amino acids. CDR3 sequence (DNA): TGTGCCAGCTCACCTACATCCTCTGCGGGCACCGGGGAGCTGTTTTTT. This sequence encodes CASSPTSSAGTGELFF.

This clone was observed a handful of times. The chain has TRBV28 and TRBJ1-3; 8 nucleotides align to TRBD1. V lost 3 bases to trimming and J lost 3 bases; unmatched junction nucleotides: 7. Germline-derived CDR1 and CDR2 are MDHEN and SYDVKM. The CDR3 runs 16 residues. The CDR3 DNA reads TGTGCCAGCAGTTTCTCAGGGGGCAGAGTTGGAAACACCATATATTTT. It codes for CASSFSGGRVGNTIYF. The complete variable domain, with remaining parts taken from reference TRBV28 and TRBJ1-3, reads DVKVTQSSRYLVKRTGEKVFLECVQDMDHENMFWYRQDPGLGLRLIYFSYDVKMKEKGDIPEGYSVSREKKERFSLILESASTNQTSMYLCASSFSGGRVGNTIYFGEGSWLTVV.

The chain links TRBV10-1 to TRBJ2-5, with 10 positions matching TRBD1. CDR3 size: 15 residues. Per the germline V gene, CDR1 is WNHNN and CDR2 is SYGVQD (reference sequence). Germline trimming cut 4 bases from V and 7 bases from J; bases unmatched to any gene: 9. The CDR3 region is CASSGGTGTGATQYF. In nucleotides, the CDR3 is TGCGCCAGCAGTGGGGGAACCGGGACAGGGGCGACCCAGTACTTC.

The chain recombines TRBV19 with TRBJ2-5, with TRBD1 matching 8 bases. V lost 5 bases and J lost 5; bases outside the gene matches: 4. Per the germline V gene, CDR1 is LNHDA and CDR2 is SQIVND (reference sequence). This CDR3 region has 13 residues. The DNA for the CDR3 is TGTGCCAGTAGTTGGACAGGGCGGGAGACCCAGTACTTC. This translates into CASSWTGRETQYF. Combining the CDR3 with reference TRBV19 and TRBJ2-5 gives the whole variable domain DGGITQSPKYLFRKEGQNVTLSCEQNLNHDAMYWYRQDPGQGLRLIYYSQIVNDFQKGDIAEGYSVSREKKESFPLTVTSAQKNPTAFYLCASSWTGRETQYFGPGTRLLVL.

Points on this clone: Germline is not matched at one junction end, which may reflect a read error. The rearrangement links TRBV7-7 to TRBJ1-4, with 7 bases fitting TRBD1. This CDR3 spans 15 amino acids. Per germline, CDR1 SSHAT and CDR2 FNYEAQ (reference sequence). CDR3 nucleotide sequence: TGTGCTAGCAGCCCCGAGACAGGGTTCAATGAAAAACTGTTTTTT. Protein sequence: CASSPETGFNEKLFF.

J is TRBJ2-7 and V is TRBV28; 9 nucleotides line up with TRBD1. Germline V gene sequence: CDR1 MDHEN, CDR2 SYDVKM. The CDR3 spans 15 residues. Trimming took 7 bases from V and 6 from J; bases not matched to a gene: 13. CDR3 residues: CASTTRGQGLGEQYF. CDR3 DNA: TGTGCCAGCACCACTAGGGGACAGGGACTTGGCGAGCAGTACTTC.

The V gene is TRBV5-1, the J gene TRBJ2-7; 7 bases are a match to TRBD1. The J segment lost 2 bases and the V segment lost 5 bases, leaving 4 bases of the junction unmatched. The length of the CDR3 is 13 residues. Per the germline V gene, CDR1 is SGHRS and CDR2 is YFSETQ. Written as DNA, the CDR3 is TGCGCCAGCAGTGACAGGGCGCCCTACGAGCAGTACTTC. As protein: CASSDRAPYEQYF. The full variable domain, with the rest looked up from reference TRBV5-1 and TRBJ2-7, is KAGVTQTPRYLIKTRGQQVTLSCSPISGHRSVSWYQQTPGQGLQFLFEYFSETQRNKGNFPGRFSGRQFSNSRSEMNVSTLELGDSALYLCASSDRAPYEQYFGPGTRLTVT.

CDR3 protein: CASSARGSSAYNEQFF. In DNA, the CDR3 is TGTGCCAGCAGCGCAAGGGGTTCTAGCGCCTACAATGAGCAGTTCTTC. V usage is TRBV7-2 and J usage is TRBJ2-1; the D gene is possibly TRBD2 (6 bases). The CDR3 runs 16 residues. Germline V lookup: CDR1 SGHTA, CDR2 FQGNSA. The V end was cut by 5 bases, the J end by 2 bases, with 16 bases between.

The CDR3 here is CASSFYGGQTNQPQHF. CDR3 bases: TGTGCCAGCAGTTTCTACGGTGGACAGACAAATCAGCCCCAGCATTTT. V is TRBV28 and J is TRBJ1-5, with a possible D match to TRBD1 (6 bases). The CDR3 sequence is 16 residues long. CDR1 and CDR2 from the germline V gene are MDHEN and SYDVKM. V was cut by 3 bases and J by 4 bases, with 16 bases left in between.

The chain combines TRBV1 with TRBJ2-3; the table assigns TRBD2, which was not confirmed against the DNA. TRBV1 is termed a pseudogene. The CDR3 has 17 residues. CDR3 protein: CTSSPWTSGMATDTQYF. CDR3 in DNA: TGCACCAGCAGCCCCTGGACTAGCGGGATGGCGACAGATACGCAGTATTTT.

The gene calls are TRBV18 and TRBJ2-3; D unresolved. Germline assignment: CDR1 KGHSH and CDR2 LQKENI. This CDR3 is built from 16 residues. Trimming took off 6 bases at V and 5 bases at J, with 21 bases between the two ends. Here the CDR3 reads CASSLPGTVFLDTQYF. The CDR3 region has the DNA TGTGCCAGCTCGCTGCCGGGTACGGTGTTTTTAGATACGCAGTATTTT.

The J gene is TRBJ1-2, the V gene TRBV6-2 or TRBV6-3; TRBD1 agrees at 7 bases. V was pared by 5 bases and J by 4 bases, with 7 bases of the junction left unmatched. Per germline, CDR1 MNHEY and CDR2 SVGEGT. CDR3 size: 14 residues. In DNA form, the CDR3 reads TGTGCCAGCAGTCGGACAGGACGTACCTATGGCTACACCTTC. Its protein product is CASSRTGRTYGYTF.

The CDR3 sequence is CASSDRGNSPLHF. The CDR3 DNA reads as TGCGCCAGCAGTGACAGGGGGAATTCACCCCTCCACTTT. The V and J genes are TRBV10-2 and TRBJ1-6; 7 bases agree with TRBD1. The CDR3 extends over 13 amino acids. The J segment lost 7 bases and the V segment lost 3 bases, leaving 0 bases of the junction unmatched. Germline CDR1 is WSHSY and CDR2 is SAAADI.

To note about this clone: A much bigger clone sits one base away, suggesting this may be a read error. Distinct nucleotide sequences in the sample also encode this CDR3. CDR3 sequence reads: CASSSRGGGRGETQYF. The CDR3 DNA reads TGTGCCAGCAGCTCCCGCGGGGGGGGCCGGGGAGAGACCCAGTACTTC. The rearrangement joins TRBV7-9 to TRBJ2-5, with 9 bases lining up with TRBD2. This CDR3 is built from 16 residues. Germline V gene data show CDR1 as SEHNR and CDR2 as FQNEAQ (reference sequence). Losses at the gene ends were 4 bases for V and 4 bases for J; bases not matched to a gene: 10.

CDR3 in amino acids: CASSADRDTEAFF. CDR3 nucleotide sequence: TGTGCCAGCAGCGCCGACAGGGACACTGAAGCTTTCTTT. V usage is TRBV7-3 and J usage is TRBJ1-1; 7 bases fit TRBD1. Germline CDR1 reads SGHTA; CDR2 reads FQGTGA. There are 13 residues in the CDR3. After removal of 5 bases from V and 3 bases from J, the junction contained 3 bases not matched to a gene.

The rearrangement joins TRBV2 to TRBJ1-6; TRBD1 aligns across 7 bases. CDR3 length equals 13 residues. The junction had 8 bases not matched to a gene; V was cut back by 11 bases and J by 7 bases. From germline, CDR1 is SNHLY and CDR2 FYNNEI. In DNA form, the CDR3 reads TGTGCCGGAGGGGACAGCAGAAATTCACCCCTCCACTTT. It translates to CAGGDSRNSPLHF.

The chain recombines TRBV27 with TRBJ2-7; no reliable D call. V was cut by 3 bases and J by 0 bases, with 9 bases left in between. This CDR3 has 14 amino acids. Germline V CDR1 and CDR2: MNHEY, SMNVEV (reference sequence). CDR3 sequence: CASSFFDNSYEQYF. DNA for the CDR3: TGTGCCAGCAGTTTTTTCGACAACTCCTACGAGCAGTACTTC.

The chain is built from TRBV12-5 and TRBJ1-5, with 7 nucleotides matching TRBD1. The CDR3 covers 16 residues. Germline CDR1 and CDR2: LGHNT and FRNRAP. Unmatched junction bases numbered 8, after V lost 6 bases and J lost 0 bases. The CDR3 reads CASGQGVTPSNQPQHF. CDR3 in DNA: TGTGCTAGTGGGCAGGGGGTTACTCCTAGCAATCAGCCCCAGCATTTT.

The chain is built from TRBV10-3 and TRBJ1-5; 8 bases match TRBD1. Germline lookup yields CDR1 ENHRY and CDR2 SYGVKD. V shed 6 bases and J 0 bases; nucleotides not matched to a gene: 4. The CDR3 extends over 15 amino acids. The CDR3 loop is CAIRADRASNQPQHF. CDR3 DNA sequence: TGTGCCATCAGAGCGGACAGGGCTAGCAATCAGCCCCAGCATTTT.

CDR3 DNA sequence: TGTGCCATCGAGGGACATAACACCGGGGAGCTGTTTTTT. It translates to CAIEGHNTGELFF. The V gene is TRBV15, the J gene TRBJ2-2; perhaps TRBD1 as D (6 bases). Germline lookup yields CDR1 LNHNV and CDR2 YYDKDF (reference sequence). V was shortened by 10 bases and J by 2 bases, with 11 bases between the two germline ends. The CDR3 extends over 13 amino acids.

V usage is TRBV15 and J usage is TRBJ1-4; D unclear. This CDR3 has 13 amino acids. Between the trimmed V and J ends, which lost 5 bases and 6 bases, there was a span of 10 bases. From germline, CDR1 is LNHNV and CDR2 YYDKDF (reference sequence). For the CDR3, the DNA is TGTGCCACCAGCGGAGGCGGGGATGAAAAACTGTTTTTT. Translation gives CATSGGGDEKLFF.

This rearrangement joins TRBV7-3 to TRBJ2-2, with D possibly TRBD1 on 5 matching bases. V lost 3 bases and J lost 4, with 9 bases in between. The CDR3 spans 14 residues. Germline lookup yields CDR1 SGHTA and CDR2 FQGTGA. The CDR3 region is CASSFGQGTGELFF. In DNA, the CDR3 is TGTGCCAGCAGCTTCGGGCAGGGCACCGGGGAGCTGTTTTTT.

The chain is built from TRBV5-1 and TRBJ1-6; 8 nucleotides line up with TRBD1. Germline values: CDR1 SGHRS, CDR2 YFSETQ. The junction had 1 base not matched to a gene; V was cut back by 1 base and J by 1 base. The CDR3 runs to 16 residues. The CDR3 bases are TGCGCCAGCAGCTTGCAGGGGGCATCCTATAATTCACCCCTCCACTTT. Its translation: CASSLQGASYNSPLHF.

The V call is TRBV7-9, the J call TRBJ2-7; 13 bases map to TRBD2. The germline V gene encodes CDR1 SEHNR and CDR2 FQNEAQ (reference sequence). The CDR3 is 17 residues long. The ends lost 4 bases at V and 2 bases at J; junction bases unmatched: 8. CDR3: CASSSGLAGVNPYEQYF. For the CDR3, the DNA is TGTGCCAGCAGCTCAGGACTAGCGGGAGTTAACCCCTACGAGCAGTACTTC.

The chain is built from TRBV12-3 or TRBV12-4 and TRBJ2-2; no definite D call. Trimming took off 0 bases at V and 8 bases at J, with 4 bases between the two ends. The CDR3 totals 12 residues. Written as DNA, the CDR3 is TGTGCCAGCAGTTTAGCTTATGGGGAGCTGTTTTTT. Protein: CASSLAYGELFF.